This is a list of T cell receptor beta chains from one sample in a study of T cells in Graves' hyperthyroidism and ophthalmopathy. TCRdb recomputed calls from the multiplex PCR reads with MiXCR, one row per CDR3 protein. The sample lists 350,000 to 400,000 distinct CDR3 sequences, approximately 19% occurring once. Sequencing was done on a sample of blood. These receptor sequences come from a woman aged 18-29 years with Graves' hyperthyroidism. The CDR3 runs from the conserved cysteine through the conserved F or W. Each record gives: V gene, clone size, D gene, CDR3 length, J gene, CDR3 DNA, CDR3 protein. A D gene is named only where the DNA matches it firmly. The listing skips clone size in some rows; elsewhere it reads once, few, many or a size class.

>TRBV5-1|many|NA|13|TRBJ1-1
TGCGCCAGCACTTCTGGGTTCGGGCCCGAAGCTTTCTTT
CASTSGFGPEAFF
>TRBV11-1|NA|NA|12|TRBJ1-6
TGTGCCAGCAGCCGGGGAAAGGGGACCCTCCACTTT
CASSRGKGTLHF
>TRBV27|NA|TRBD1|13|TRBJ2-7
TGTGCCAGCAGTGCAGGCCAGGGGGCGGAGCAGTACTTC
CASSAGQGAEQYF
>TRBV5-1|many|NA|13|TRBJ2-2
TGCGCCAGCAGGTGGGGTGACACCGGGGAGCTGTTTTTT
CASRWGDTGELFF
>TRBV28|NA|TRBD1|14|TRBJ1-1
TGTGCCAGCCGGGACAGGGGGTTGAATAATGAAGCTTTCTTT
CASRDRGLNNEAFF
>TRBV6-1|many|NA|15|TRBJ2-7
TGTGCCAGCAGCGACATGGCGGGAAACTCCTACGAGCAGTACTTC
CASSDMAGNSYEQYF
>TRBV20-1|many|NA|11|TRBJ2-7
TGCAGTGCCACTCCCGGGTTCGAGCAGTACTTC
CSATPGFEQYF
>TRBV2|many|TRBD1|12|TRBJ1-3
TGTGCCAGCAGTGGACAGGGCGACACCATATATTTT
CASSGQGDTIYF
>TRBV6-2/TRBV6-3|many|TRBD1|18|TRBJ2-2
TGTGCCAGCAGTCGCAAAGTCTGGACAGGGAGATATACCGGGGAGCTGTTTTTT
CASSRKVWTGRYTGELFF
>TRBV12-3/TRBV12-4|few|NA|13|TRBJ2-7
TGTGCCTCCGCAAGGACAGTCTCCTACGAGCAGTACTTC
CASARTVSYEQYF
>TRBV5-1|once|NA|15|TRBJ1-1
TGCGCCAGCAGCTTGGAAGCAGGGAGGCACACTGAAGCTTTCTTT
CASSLEAGRHTEAFF